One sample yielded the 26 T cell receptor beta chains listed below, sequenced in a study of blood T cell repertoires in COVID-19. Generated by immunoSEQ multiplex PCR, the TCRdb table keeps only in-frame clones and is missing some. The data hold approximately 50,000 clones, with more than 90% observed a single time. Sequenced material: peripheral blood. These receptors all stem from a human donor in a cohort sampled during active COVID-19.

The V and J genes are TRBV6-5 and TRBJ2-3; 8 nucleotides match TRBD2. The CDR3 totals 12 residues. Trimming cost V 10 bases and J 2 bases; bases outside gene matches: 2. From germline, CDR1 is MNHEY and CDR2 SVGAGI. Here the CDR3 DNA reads TGTGCCACGCGGGAGGCCACAGATACGCAGTATTTT. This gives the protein CATREATDTQYF.

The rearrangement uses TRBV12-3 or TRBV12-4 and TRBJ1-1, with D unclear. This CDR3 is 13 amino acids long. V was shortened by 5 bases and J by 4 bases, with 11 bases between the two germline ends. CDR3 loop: CASSRQAGTEAFF. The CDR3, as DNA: TGTGCCAGCAGTCGTCAGGCGGGCACTGAAGCTTTCTTT.

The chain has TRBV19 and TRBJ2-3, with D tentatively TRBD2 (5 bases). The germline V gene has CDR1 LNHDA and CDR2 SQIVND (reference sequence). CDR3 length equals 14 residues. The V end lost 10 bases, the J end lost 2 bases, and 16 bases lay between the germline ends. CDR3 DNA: TGTGCCACCTCGCCCGGAGCGGTCACAGATACGCAGTATTTT. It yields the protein CATSPGAVTDTQYF.

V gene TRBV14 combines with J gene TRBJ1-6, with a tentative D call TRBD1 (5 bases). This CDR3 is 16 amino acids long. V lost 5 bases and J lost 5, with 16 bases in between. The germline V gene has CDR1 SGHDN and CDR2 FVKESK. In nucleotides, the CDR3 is TGTGCCAGCAGCTCTATGGGGCTAGACGATAATTCACCCCTCCACTTT. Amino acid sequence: CASSSMGLDDNSPLHF.

Written as DNA, the CDR3 is TGTGCCTGGAGCCCGGGACAGGGGGGCACTGAAGCTTTCTTT. Protein sequence: CAWSPGQGGTEAFF. The chain links TRBV30 to TRBJ1-1; the match to TRBD1 covers 11 bases. With 3 bases clipped from V and 4 bases from J, the junction kept 4 bases outside the gene matches. Per the germline V gene, CDR1 is GTSNPN and CDR2 is SVGIG (reference sequence). The CDR3 has 14 residues.

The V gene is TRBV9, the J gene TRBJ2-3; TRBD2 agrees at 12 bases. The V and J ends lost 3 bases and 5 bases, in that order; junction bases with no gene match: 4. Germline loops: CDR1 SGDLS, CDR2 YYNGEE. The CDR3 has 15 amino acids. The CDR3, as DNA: TGTGCCAGCAGCGGGACTAGCGGGACGGAAGATACGCAGTATTTT. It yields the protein CASSGTSGTEDTQYF.

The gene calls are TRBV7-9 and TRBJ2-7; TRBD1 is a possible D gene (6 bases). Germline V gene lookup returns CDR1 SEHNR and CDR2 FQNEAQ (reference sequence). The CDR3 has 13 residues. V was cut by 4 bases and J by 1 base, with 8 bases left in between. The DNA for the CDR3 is TGTGCCAGCAGCTCCGGACAGTCCTACGAGCAGTACTTC. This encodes CASSSGQSYEQYF.

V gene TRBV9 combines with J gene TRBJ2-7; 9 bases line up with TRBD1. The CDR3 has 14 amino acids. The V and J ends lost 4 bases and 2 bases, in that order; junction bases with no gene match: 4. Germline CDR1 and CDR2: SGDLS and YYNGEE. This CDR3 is CASSLGQGPYEQYF. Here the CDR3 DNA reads TGTGCCAGCAGCCTGGGACAGGGACCCTACGAGCAGTACTTC.

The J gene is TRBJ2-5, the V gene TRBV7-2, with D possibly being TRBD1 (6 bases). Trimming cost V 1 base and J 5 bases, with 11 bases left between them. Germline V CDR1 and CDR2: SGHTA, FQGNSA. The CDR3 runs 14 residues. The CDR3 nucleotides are TGTGCCAGCAGCTTAGTCAGCACAGGGGAGACCCAGTACTTC. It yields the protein CASSLVSTGETQYF. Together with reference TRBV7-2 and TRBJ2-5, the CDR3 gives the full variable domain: GAGVSQSPSNKVTEKGKDVELRCDPISGHTALYWYRQSLGQGLEFLIYFQGNSAPDKSGLPSDRFSAERTGGSVSTLTIQRTQQEDSAVYLCASSLVSTGETQYFGPGTRLLVL.

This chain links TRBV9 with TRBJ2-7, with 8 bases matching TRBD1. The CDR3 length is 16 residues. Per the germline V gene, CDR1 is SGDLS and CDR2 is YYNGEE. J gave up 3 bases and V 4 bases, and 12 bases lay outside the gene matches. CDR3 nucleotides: TGTGCCAGCAGCCCGCGACAGGGGCCATTAAGCTACGAGCAGTACTTC. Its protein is CASSPRQGPLSYEQYF.

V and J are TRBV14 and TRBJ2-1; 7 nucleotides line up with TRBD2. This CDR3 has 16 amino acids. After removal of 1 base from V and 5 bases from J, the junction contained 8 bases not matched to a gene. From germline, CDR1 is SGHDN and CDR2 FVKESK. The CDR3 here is CASSQAFPSGHNEQFF. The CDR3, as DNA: TGTGCCAGCAGCCAAGCTTTCCCTAGCGGCCACAATGAGCAGTTCTTC.

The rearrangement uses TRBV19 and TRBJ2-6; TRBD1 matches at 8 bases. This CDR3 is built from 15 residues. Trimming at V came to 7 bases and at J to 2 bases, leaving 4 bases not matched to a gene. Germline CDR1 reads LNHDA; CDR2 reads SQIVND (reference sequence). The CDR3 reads CASNRQGTGANVLTF. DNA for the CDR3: TGTGCCAGTAACCGACAGGGGACTGGGGCCAACGTCCTGACTTTC. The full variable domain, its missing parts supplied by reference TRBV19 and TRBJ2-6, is DGGITQSPKYLFRKEGQNVTLSCEQNLNHDAMYWYRQDPGQGLRLIYYSQIVNDFQKGDIAEGYSVSREKKESFPLTVTSAQKNPTAFYLCASNRQGTGANVLTFGAGSRLTVL.

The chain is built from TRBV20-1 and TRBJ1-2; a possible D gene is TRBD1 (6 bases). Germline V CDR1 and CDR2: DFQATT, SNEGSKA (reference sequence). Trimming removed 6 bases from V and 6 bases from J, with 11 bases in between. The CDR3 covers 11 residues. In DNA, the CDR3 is TGCAGTGCGTTCTCAGGGGATGGCTACACCTTC. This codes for CSAFSGDGYTF.

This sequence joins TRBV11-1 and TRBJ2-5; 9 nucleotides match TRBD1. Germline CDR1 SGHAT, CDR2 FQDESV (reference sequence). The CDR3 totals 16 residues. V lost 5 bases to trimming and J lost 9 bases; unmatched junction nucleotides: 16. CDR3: CASSPRTTGGLRAQYF. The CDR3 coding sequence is TGTGCCAGCAGCCCGAGAACCACAGGGGGCCTCAGGGCCCAGTACTTC. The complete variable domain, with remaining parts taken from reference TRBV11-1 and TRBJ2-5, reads EAEVAQSPRYKITEKSQAVAFWCDPISGHATLYWYRQILGQGPELLVQFQDESVVDDSQLPKDRFSAERLKGVDSTLKIQPAELGDSAMYLCASSPRTTGGLRAQYFGPGTRLLVL.

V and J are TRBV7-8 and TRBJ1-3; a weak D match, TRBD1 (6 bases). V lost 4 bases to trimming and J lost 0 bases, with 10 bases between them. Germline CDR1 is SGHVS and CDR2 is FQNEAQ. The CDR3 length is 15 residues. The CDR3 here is CASSSRGGSGNTIYF. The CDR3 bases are TGTGCCAGCAGCTCTAGGGGGGGCTCTGGAAACACCATATATTTT.

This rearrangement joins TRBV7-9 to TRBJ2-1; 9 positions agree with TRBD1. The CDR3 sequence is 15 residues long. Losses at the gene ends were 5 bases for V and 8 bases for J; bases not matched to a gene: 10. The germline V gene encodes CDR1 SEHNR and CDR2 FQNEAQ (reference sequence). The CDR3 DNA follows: TGTGCCAGCAGCCCCCGGGACAGGGAACGGGATGAGCAGTTCTTC. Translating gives CASSPRDRERDEQFF.

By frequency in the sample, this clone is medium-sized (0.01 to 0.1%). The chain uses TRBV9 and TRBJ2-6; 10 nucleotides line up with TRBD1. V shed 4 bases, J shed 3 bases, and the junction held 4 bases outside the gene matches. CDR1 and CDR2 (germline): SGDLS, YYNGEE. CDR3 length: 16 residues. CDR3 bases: TGTGCCAGCAGCCCCCGGGACAGGGGTGGGGCCAACGTCCTGACTTTC. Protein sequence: CASSPRDRGGANVLTF.

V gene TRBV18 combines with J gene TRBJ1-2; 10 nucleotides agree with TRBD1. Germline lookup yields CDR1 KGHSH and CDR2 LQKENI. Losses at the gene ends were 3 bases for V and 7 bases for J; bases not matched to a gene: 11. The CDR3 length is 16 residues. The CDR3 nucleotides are TGTGCCAGCTCACCTTCCCGGGACAGGGGTCGGCGTGGCTACACCTTC. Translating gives CASSPSRDRGRRGYTF.

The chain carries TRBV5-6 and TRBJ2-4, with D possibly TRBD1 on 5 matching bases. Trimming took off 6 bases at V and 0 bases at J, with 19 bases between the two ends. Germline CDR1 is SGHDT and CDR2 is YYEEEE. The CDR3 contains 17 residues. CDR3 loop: CASTDLGQTLAKNIQYF. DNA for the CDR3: TGTGCCAGCACCGACTTGGGGCAGACCTTAGCCAAAAACATTCAGTACTTC.

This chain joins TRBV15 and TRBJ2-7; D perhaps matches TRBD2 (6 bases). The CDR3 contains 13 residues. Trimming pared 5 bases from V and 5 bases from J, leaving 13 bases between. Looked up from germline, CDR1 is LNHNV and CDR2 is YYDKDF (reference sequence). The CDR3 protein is CATSYTSGDEQYV. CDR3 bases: TGTGCCACCAGCTACACTTCGGGGGACGAGCAGTACGTC.

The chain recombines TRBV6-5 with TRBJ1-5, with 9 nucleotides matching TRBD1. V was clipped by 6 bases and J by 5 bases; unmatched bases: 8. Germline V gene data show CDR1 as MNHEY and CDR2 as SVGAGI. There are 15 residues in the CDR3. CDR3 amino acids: CASSSDRGRDQPQHF. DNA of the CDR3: TGTGCCAGCAGCTCCGACAGGGGGAGGGATCAGCCCCAGCATTTT.

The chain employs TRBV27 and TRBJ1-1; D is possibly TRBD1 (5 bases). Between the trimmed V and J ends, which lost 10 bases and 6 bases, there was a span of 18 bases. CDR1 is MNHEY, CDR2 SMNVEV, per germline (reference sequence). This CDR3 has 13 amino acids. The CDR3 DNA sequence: TGTGCCACCCAGACAGCTAATTTTGCTGAAGCTTTCTTT. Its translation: CATQTANFAEAFF.

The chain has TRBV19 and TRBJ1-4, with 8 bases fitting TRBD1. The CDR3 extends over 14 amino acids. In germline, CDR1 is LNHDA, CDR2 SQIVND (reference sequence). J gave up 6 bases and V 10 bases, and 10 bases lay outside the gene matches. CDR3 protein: CATSRGTGYEKLFF. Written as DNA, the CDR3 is TGTGCCACTTCGAGAGGGACAGGTTATGAAAAACTGTTTTTT.

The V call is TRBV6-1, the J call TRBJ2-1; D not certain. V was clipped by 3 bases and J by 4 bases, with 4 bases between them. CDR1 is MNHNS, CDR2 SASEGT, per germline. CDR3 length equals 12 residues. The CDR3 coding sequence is TGTGCCAGCAGTGACAGGTACAATGAGCAGTTCTTC. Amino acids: CASSDRYNEQFF.

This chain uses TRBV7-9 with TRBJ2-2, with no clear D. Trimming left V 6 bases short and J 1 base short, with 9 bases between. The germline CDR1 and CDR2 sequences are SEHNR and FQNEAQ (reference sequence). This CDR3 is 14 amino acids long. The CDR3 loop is CASRRSLNTGELFF. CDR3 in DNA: TGTGCCAGCAGGCGATCATTGAACACCGGGGAGCTGTTTTTT.

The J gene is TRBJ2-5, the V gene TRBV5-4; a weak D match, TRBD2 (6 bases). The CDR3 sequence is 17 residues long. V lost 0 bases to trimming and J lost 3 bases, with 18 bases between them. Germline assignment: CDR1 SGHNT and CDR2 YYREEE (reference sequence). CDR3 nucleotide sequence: TGTGCCAGCAGCTTGGCCCGAGGGACTCCGAGGGAAGAGACCCAGTACTTC. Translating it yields CASSLARGTPREETQYF.